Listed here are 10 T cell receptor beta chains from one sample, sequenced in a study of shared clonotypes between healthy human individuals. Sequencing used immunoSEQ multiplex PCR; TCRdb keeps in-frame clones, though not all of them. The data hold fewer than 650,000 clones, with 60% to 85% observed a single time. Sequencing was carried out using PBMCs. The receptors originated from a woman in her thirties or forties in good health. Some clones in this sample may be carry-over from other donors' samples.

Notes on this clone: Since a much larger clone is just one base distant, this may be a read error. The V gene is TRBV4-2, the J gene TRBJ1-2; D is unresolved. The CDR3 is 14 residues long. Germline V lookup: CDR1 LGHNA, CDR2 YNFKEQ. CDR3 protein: CASSQDGPGSGCTF. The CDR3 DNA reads TGTGCCAGCAGCCAAGATGGACCCGGGTCCGGCTGCACCTTC.

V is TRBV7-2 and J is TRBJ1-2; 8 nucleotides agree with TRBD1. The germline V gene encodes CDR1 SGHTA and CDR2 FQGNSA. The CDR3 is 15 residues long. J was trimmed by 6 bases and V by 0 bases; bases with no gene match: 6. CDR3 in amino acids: CASSLAAGGNDGYTF. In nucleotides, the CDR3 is TGTGCCAGCAGCTTAGCCGCAGGGGGCAACGATGGCTACACCTTC.

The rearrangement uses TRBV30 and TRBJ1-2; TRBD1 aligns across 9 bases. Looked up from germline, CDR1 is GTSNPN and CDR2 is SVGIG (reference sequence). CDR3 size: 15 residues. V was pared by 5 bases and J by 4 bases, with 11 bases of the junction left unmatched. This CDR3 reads CAWFRDRAKGYGYTF. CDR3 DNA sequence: TGTGCCTGGTTCCGGGACAGGGCGAAGGGCTATGGCTACACCTTC. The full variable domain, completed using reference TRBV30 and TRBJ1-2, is SQTIHQWPATLVQPVGSPLSLECTVEGTSNPNLYWYRQAAGRGLQLLFYSVGIGQISSEVPQNLSASRPQDRQFILSSKKLLLSDSGFYLCAWFRDRAKGYGYTFGSGTRLTVV.

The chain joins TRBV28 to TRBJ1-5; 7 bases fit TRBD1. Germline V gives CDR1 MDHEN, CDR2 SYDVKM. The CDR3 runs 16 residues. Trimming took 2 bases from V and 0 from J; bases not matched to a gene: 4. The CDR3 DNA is TGTGCCAGCAGTTTAATTGGACAGGCTAGCAATCAGCCCCAGCATTTT. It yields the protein CASSLIGQASNQPQHF.

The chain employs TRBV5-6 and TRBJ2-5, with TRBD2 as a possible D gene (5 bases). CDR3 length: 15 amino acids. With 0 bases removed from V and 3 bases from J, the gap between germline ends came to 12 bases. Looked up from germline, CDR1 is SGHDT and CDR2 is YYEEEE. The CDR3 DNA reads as TGTGCCAGCAGCTTGGAGAGTAGCGCGAAAGAGACCCAGTACTTC. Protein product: CASSLESSAKETQYF.

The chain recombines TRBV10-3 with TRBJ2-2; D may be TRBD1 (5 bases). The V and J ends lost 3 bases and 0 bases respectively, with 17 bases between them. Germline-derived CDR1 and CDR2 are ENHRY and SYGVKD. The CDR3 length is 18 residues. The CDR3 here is CAISEVGPWGANTGELFF. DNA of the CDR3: TGTGCCATCAGTGAAGTAGGGCCCTGGGGCGCGAACACCGGGGAGCTGTTTTTT.

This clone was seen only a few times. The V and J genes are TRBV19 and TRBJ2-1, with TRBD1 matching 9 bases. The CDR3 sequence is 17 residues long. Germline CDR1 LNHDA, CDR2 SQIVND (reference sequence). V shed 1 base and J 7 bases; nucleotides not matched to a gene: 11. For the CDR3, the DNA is TGTGCCAGTAGTATAGGAGGGACAGGGAGCCGGGGGAATGAGCAGTTCTTC. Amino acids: CASSIGGTGSRGNEQFF.

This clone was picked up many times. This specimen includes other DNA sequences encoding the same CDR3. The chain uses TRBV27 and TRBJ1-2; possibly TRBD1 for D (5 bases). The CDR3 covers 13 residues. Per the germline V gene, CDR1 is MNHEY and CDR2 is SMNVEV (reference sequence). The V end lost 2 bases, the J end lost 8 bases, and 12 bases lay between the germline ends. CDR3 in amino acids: CASSLAGVEGYTF. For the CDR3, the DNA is TGTGCCAGCAGTTTAGCGGGGGTCGAGGGCTACACCTTC.

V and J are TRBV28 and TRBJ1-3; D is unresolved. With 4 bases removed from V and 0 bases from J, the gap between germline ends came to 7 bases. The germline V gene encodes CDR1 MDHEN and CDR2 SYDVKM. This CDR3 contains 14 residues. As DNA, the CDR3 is TGTGCCAGCAGTTCCCGCGGCTCTGGAAACACCATATATTTT. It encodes CASSSRGSGNTIYF.

The CDR3 bases are TGTGCCAGCATCCGACCGGGACTAGCGTCAGATACGCAGTATTTT. Encoded protein: CASIRPGLASDTQYF. This chain joins TRBV2 and TRBJ2-3; TRBD2 agrees at 10 bases. Germline CDR1 SNHLY, CDR2 FYNNEI. This CDR3 spans 15 amino acids. Trimming took 7 bases from V and 4 from J; bases not matched to a gene: 8.